Listed here are 15 T cell receptor beta chains from one sample, sequenced in a study of cytomegalovirus exposure and HLA in healthy donors (dated by TCRdb to 2015 to 2018). Libraries were made using the immunoSEQ multiplex PCR assay. For the multiplex PCR, a mixture combining 60 forward primers for TCR Vbeta segments and 13 reverse primers for TCR Jbeta segments was used. Entries here come from immuneACCESS through TCRdb and include only in-frame sequences with V and J called. Some clones fail to appear in such tables; in the studies checked, an unresolved V gene covers under half of the shortfall, and the cause of the remainder is unknown. This sample has roughly 81,000 clones in its table, and 65% to 80% of those were observed once. The ten largest clonotypes hold approximately 2.4% of the sample. Sequencing was performed on PBMCs. The receptors shown here come from a man under 40 in good health and CMV-seronegative.

This clone was detected once. The V and J genes are TRBV2 and TRBJ2-1; 8 nucleotides align to TRBD2. This CDR3 region has 17 residues. The V gene end was trimmed by 6 bases and the J gene end by 4 bases; junction bases not matched to a gene: 14. The germline V gene encodes CDR1 SNHLY and CDR2 FYNNEI. CDR3 sequence reads: CASRALSGRAEYNEQFF. The CDR3 coding sequence is TGTGCCAGCAGGGCTCTATCCGGGAGGGCCGAGTACAATGAGCAGTTCTTC.

This clone came up a few times. The rearrangement uses TRBV19 and TRBJ1-4; D not certain. The CDR3 totals 16 residues. Per the germline V gene, CDR1 is LNHDA and CDR2 is SQIVND (reference sequence). V lost 3 bases, J lost 2 bases, and 13 bases lay in between. CDR3 nucleotides: TGTGCCAGTAGTATGACCATCACGGGGACTAATGAAAAACTGTTTTTT. Translating gives CASSMTITGTNEKLFF.

This clone was seen more than once but under ten times. V gene TRBV4-3 combines with J gene TRBJ1-6; TRBD1 is a possible D gene (6 bases). The CDR3 covers 15 residues. V lost 1 base, J lost 6 bases, and 10 bases lay in between. Germline V gives CDR1 LGHNA, CDR2 YSLEER. Here the CDR3 reads CASSQVTGLNSPLHF. In DNA form, the CDR3 reads TGCGCCAGCAGCCAAGTGACAGGACTTAATTCACCCCTCCACTTT.

CDR3 in DNA: TGCGCCAGCAGCCAAAGGACAGGTAATGAAAAACTGTTTTTT. It specifies CASSQRTGNEKLFF. The rearrangement joins TRBV4-1 to TRBJ1-4, with 7 nucleotides matching TRBD1. The J segment lost 4 bases and the V segment lost 2 bases, leaving 1 base of the junction unmatched. From germline, CDR1 is MGHRA and CDR2 YSYEKL. The CDR3 length is 14 residues.

The gene calls are TRBV5-1 and TRBJ2-1; D is unresolved. CDR1 and CDR2 (germline): SGHRS, YFSETQ. Trimming shortened V by 3 bases and J by 7 bases, and 17 bases separated the two germline ends. The CDR3 has 15 residues. DNA for the CDR3: TGCGCCAGCAGCTCCTTAGCCATTTCGAGGAATGAGCAGTTCTTC. Amino acid sequence: CASSSLAISRNEQFF.

This chain connects TRBV4-3 to TRBJ2-7; maybe TRBD1 (6 bases). V was shortened by 0 bases and J by 6 bases, with 12 bases between the two germline ends. In germline, CDR1 is LGHNA, CDR2 YSLEER. The CDR3 length is 14 residues. The CDR3 loop is CASSQEQGWSEQYF. Written as DNA, the CDR3 is TGCGCCAGCAGCCAAGAGCAGGGGTGGTCCGAGCAGTACTTC.

The chain is built from TRBV30 and TRBJ1-5; D not certain. CDR3 size: 13 residues. CDR1 and CDR2 from the germline V gene are GTSNPN and SVGIG (reference sequence). V lost 1 base to trimming and J lost 0 bases, with 4 bases between them. The CDR3 region has the DNA TGTGCCTGGAGTGACAATAGCAATCAGCCCCAGCATTTT. Translating gives CAWSDNSNQPQHF. The full variable domain, completed using reference TRBV30 and TRBJ1-5, is SQTIHQWPATLVQPVGSPLSLECTVEGTSNPNLYWYRQAAGRGLQLLFYSVGIGQISSEVPQNLSASRPQDRQFILSSKKLLLSDSGFYLCAWSDNSNQPQHFGDGTRLSIL.

The chain carries TRBV10-3 and TRBJ2-5; D call uncertain. The CDR3 has 14 residues. In germline, CDR1 is ENHRY, CDR2 SYGVKD. V was shortened by 0 bases and J by 5 bases, with 10 bases between the two germline ends. CDR3 DNA: TGTGCCATCAGTGAGTCCAACTATGAGGAGACCCAGTACTTC. It is translated as CAISESNYEETQYF.

The DNA of the CDR3 is TGTGCCAGCACCTTTAGGATGGGAGGTGAAGCTTTCTTT. Translating it yields CASTFRMGGEAFF. The chain couples TRBV7-9 to TRBJ1-1; D call uncertain. Germline V gene sequence: CDR1 SEHNR, CDR2 FQNEAQ (reference sequence). Deletions cut 7 bases from V and 7 bases from J, with 16 bases between. The CDR3 is 13 residues long.

The rearrangement links TRBV28 to TRBJ2-3; D may be TRBD1 (6 bases). Trimming left V 8 bases short and J 6 bases short, with 15 bases between. Germline V CDR1 and CDR2: MDHEN, SYDVKM. This CDR3 comprises 13 residues. This CDR3 is CASYKPQGDTQYF. In DNA form, the CDR3 reads TGTGCCAGCTATAAACCGCAGGGGGATACGCAGTATTTT.

The genes are TRBV7-6 and TRBJ2-7; no clear D gene. Germline CDR1 reads SGHVS; CDR2 reads FNYEAQ. The CDR3 length is 13 residues. The V and J ends lost 2 bases and 2 bases respectively, with 7 bases between them. The CDR3 region has the DNA TGTGCCAGCAGCTTAACGCCGGCCTACGAGCAGTACTTC. Residues: CASSLTPAYEQYF.

The chain recombines TRBV28 with TRBJ2-7; 8 bases fit TRBD2. This CDR3 spans 13 amino acids. The V segment lost 6 bases and the J segment 4 bases; nucleotides outside the gene matches: 5. Per the germline V gene, CDR1 is MDHEN and CDR2 is SYDVKM. This CDR3 is CASSPGLEYEQYF. As DNA, the CDR3 is TGTGCCAGCAGCCCGGGACTAGAGTACGAGCAGTACTTC.

The chain couples TRBV11-2 to TRBJ2-7; possible D gene TRBD2, 5 bases. Germline V CDR1 and CDR2: SGHAT, FQNNGV. With 9 bases removed from V and 2 bases from J, the gap between germline ends came to 14 bases. The CDR3 has 13 amino acids. The CDR3 DNA sequence: TGTGCCAGTAGCCGGACTTACACCTACGAGCAGTACTTC. Protein: CASSRTYTYEQYF.

V is TRBV4-1 and J is TRBJ1-5; 9 bases fit TRBD1. Trimming took 4 bases from V and 4 from J; bases not matched to a gene: 8. Germline V gene lookup returns CDR1 MGHRA and CDR2 YSYEKL. This CDR3 comprises 16 residues. DNA for the CDR3: TGCGCCAGCAGCCCCAGGACAGGGGTAGGGAATCAGCCCCAGCATTTT. Translated, it gives CASSPRTGVGNQPQHF.

DNA for the CDR3: TGTGCCAGCAGCCTTCTGTACAATGAGCAGTTCTTC. Protein: CASSLLYNEQFF. This chain uses TRBV6-6 with TRBJ2-1; no definite D call. This CDR3 is built from 12 residues. The V end was cut by 6 bases, the J end by 4 bases, with 7 bases between. The germline CDR1 and CDR2 sequences are MNHNY and SVGAGI (reference sequence).